Each of the 7 T cell receptor beta chains below was sequenced from the same sample in a study of blood T cell repertoires in COVID-19. Only in-frame clones appear in the TCRdb table, and some are missing; sequencing was by immunoSEQ multiplex PCR. Of approximately 300,000 clones listed, about 83% are singletons. The sample comprised peripheral blood. These receptors were collected from a woman aged 45 to 65 with acute or convalescent COVID-19.

The V and J genes are TRBV28 and TRBJ1-2; D perhaps matches TRBD1 (5 bases). The CDR3 extends over 16 amino acids. V was clipped by 5 bases and J by 4 bases, with 20 bases between them. Germline values: CDR1 MDHEN, CDR2 SYDVKM. The CDR3 DNA reads as TGTGCCAGCAGTCCACCCTCCCGGGGGGTATCCTATGGCTACACCTTC. Its protein is CASSPPSRGVSYGYTF.

This clone was recorded many times. J is TRBJ2-7 and V is TRBV13; no reliable D call. Germline V gene lookup returns CDR1 PRHDT and CDR2 FYEKMQ (reference sequence). This CDR3 is 13 amino acids long. The V end lost 5 bases, the J end lost 3 bases, and 11 bases lay between the germline ends. CDR3 protein: CASSPRRLYEQYF. The CDR3 nucleotides are TGTGCCAGCAGCCCTAGACGGCTCTACGAGCAGTACTTC.

The V gene is TRBV9, the J gene TRBJ2-3; TRBD2 is a possible D gene (5 bases). The ends were cut back, 3 bases at V and 1 base at J, with 15 bases in the middle. Germline V lookup: CDR1 SGDLS, CDR2 YYNGEE. The CDR3 has 16 amino acids. Here the CDR3 DNA reads TGTGCCAGCAGCGCCTCGTCGAGGGCCGGCACAGATACGCAGTATTTT. It translates to CASSASSRAGTDTQYF.

This clone was seen only once. This chain uses TRBV27 with TRBJ2-1; D might be TRBD1 (5 bases). The CDR3 runs to 15 residues. Germline assignment: CDR1 MNHEY and CDR2 SMNVEV (reference sequence). Trimming cost V 5 bases and J 1 base, with 12 bases left between them. In DNA form, the CDR3 reads TGTGCCAGCAGTCATGGACACCAATCCTACAATGAGCAGTTCTTC. Protein product: CASSHGHQSYNEQFF.

CDR3 protein: CASRVGTSYNEQFF. DNA for the CDR3: TGCGCCAGCAGAGTCGGTACGTCCTACAATGAGCAGTTCTTC. V and J are TRBV5-1 and TRBJ2-1; D gene unclear. Trimming shortened V by 5 bases and J by 1 base, and 10 bases separated the two germline ends. The CDR3 contains 14 residues. Germline V gene data show CDR1 as SGHRS and CDR2 as YFSETQ.

J is TRBJ1-4 and V is TRBV29-1; weak D call: TRBD1 (6 bases). Looked up from germline, CDR1 is SQVTM and CDR2 is ANQGSEA. The CDR3 contains 12 residues. V lost 4 bases, J lost 5 bases, and 8 bases lay in between. DNA for the CDR3: TGCAGCGTTGCCAGGGGAAATGAAAAACTGTTTTTT. Its protein is CSVARGNEKLFF. The full variable domain, rest sourced from reference TRBV29-1 and TRBJ1-4, is SAVISQKPSRDICQRGTSLTIQCQVDSQVTMMFWYRQQPGQSLTLIATANQGSEATYESGFVIDKFPISRPNLTFSTLTVSNMSPEDSSIYLCSVARGNEKLFFGSGTQLSVL.

This chain uses TRBV9 with TRBJ1-1; D is undetermined. CDR3 size: 15 residues. Looked up from germline, CDR1 is SGDLS and CDR2 is YYNGEE. V shed 0 bases and J shed 6 bases, with 15 bases lying between them. Here the CDR3 DNA reads TGTGCCAGCAGCGTAGATGTGGGAGTAACAGCTGAAGCTTTCTTT. It encodes CASSVDVGVTAEAFF. Full variable domain (outside the CDR3, taken from reference TRBV9 and TRBJ1-1): DSGVTQTPKHLITATGQRVTLRCSPRSGDLSVYWYQQSLDQGLQFLIQYYNGEERAKGNILERFSAQQFPDLHSELNLSSLELGDSALYFCASSVDVGVTAEAFFGQGTRLTVV.